One and the same sample provided the 19 T cell receptor beta chains below, sequenced in a study of sequential checkpoint blockade in melanoma. Treatment given: randomized to nivolumab then ipilimumab (arm A) or the reverse (arm B). Here immunoSEQ multiplex PCR was the method, and the copy in TCRdb shows in-frame clones only, minus some. This table holds about 8,400 clones, over 85% found once. Specimen: CD8+ T cells sorted from blood (inferred from file names), collected from a patient given nivolumab and ipilimumab in sequence. The receptors were gathered from a human donor with melanoma.

The V gene is TRBV7-9, the J gene TRBJ1-5, with D possibly being TRBD1 (5 bases). The V and J ends lost 5 bases and 8 bases respectively, with 10 bases between them. This CDR3 contains 12 residues. Germline V CDR1 and CDR2: SEHNR, FQNEAQ (reference sequence). The CDR3 is CASSLGREPQHF. CDR3 coding DNA: TGTGCCAGCAGCCTTGGCAGGGAGCCCCAGCATTTT.

For the CDR3, the DNA is TGCAGCGTTTGCCCTCTGCGAGCGGGAGGTGGCTACGAGCAGTACTTC. Encoded protein: CSVCPLRAGGGYEQYF. This rearrangement joins TRBV29-1 to TRBJ2-7, with 9 bases that match TRBD2. Germline V CDR1 and CDR2: SQVTM, ANQGSEA. J lost 3 bases, V lost 5 bases, and 14 bases had no gene match. This CDR3 contains 16 residues.

This chain connects TRBV6-5 to TRBJ2-7; maybe TRBD2 (6 bases). CDR1 is MNHEY, CDR2 SVGAGI, per germline. This CDR3 is built from 13 residues. V lost 0 bases and J 6 bases, leaving 9 bases between the germline ends. The CDR3 sequence: CASSYSLGGEQYF. CDR3 bases: TGTGCCAGCAGTTACTCTCTGGGAGGCGAGCAGTACTTC.

This clone was observed once. This chain joins TRBV27 and TRBJ2-7; D call uncertain. V was cut by 0 bases and J by 1 base, with 7 bases left in between. Germline V gives CDR1 MNHEY, CDR2 SMNVEV (reference sequence). CDR3 length: 14 residues. The CDR3 reads CASSLSAYSYEQYF. In DNA form, the CDR3 reads TGTGCCAGCAGTTTATCGGCTTATTCCTACGAGCAGTACTTC.

The chain recombines TRBV29-1 with TRBJ1-2; weak D call: TRBD1 (5 bases). Germline CDR1 and CDR2: SQVTM and ANQGSEA. Between the trimmed V and J ends, which lost 3 bases and 6 bases, there was a span of 11 bases. This CDR3 region has 12 residues. The CDR3 region is CSVDQGSDGYTF. The DNA for the CDR3 is TGCAGCGTTGACCAGGGTTCGGATGGCTACACCTTC.

The chain combines TRBV11-2 with TRBJ1-1; a weak D match, TRBD1 (5 bases). Germline loops: CDR1 SGHAT, CDR2 FQNNGV. V gave up 1 base and J gave up 5 bases, with 17 bases separating them. The CDR3 is 16 residues long. CDR3 residues: CASSLGGSREETEAFF. As DNA, the CDR3 is TGTGCCAGCAGCTTAGGGGGTAGCAGGGAGGAAACTGAAGCTTTCTTT.

The J gene is TRBJ2-1, the V gene TRBV11-2; D is unclear. This CDR3 region has 12 residues. Deletions cut 2 bases from V and 11 bases from J, with 10 bases between. Germline lookup yields CDR1 SGHAT and CDR2 FQNNGV. The CDR3 DNA reads as TGTGCCAGCAGCTTAAGTCGCGACAAGCAGTTCTTC. Translating gives CASSLSRDKQFF.

This clone was detected a few times. The chain couples TRBV18 to TRBJ2-7; TRBD1 might be the D (6 bases). V lost 3 bases and J 3 bases, leaving 12 bases between the germline ends. Germline V CDR1 and CDR2: KGHSH, LQKENI. The CDR3 runs to 14 residues. CDR3 in amino acids: CASSPRDTVYEQYF. DNA of the CDR3: TGTGCCAGCTCACCCCGGGACACTGTCTACGAGCAGTACTTC.

The V and J genes are TRBV11-3 and TRBJ2-1; tentatively, D is TRBD2 (7 bases). Germline V gene data show CDR1 as SGHNT and CDR2 as YENEEA. Trimming stripped 0 bases from V and 5 bases from J, with 14 bases between. This CDR3 comprises 16 residues. The CDR3 here is CASSLEGAGAHNEQFF. The CDR3 DNA reads as TGTGCCAGCAGCTTAGAGGGGGCGGGAGCACACAATGAGCAGTTCTTC.

The rearrangement uses TRBV11-2 and TRBJ2-7; D is perhaps TRBD1 (6 bases). The germline V gene encodes CDR1 SGHAT and CDR2 FQNNGV. The CDR3 extends over 13 amino acids. V was pared by 7 bases and J by 3 bases, with 13 bases between. The CDR3 region is CASTDLGHYEQYF. The CDR3 DNA follows: TGTGCCAGCACCGATTTGGGACACTACGAGCAGTACTTC.

This chain links TRBV6-6 with TRBJ1-1; a possible D gene is TRBD1 (5 bases). With 2 bases removed from V and 4 bases from J, the gap between germline ends came to 8 bases. Germline V gives CDR1 MNHNY, CDR2 SVGAGI (reference sequence). This CDR3 has 13 residues. CDR3 amino acids: CASSYGAGTEAFF. The DNA of the CDR3 is TGTGCCAGCAGTTACGGGGCAGGCACTGAAGCTTTCTTT.

The gene calls are TRBV5-1 and TRBJ2-7; 10 nucleotides align to TRBD1. Trimming at V came to 3 bases and at J to 7 bases, leaving 10 bases not matched to a gene. Looked up from germline, CDR1 is SGHRS and CDR2 is YFSETQ. The CDR3 runs 15 residues. DNA for the CDR3: TGCGCCAGCAGCTATACTTCCGGGACAGGGGTTGAGCAGTACTTC. Encoded protein: CASSYTSGTGVEQYF.

The rearrangement links TRBV11-2 to TRBJ2-7; D uncertain. Deletions cut 3 bases from V and 4 bases from J, with 4 bases between. Germline V gene data show CDR1 as SGHAT and CDR2 as FQNNGV. The CDR3 has 11 residues. CDR3 coding DNA: TGTGCCAGCAGCTTGACTTACGAGCAGTACGTC. Translation: CASSLTYEQYV.

The V and J genes are TRBV7-6 and TRBJ1-1; D remains ambiguous. The V gene lost 1 base and the J gene lost 4 bases, with 7 bases spanning the gap. This CDR3 spans 13 amino acids. The V gene's germline CDR1 is SGHVS and CDR2 FNYEAQ. CDR3 nucleotide sequence: TGTGCCAGCAGCTTAGAAAAGAGCACTGAAGCTTTCTTT. Translating it yields CASSLEKSTEAFF.

V usage is TRBV7-6 and J usage is TRBJ2-7; perhaps TRBD2 as D (6 bases). This CDR3 has 12 residues. The germline gives CDR1 SGHVS, CDR2 FNYEAQ. The V and J ends lost 6 bases and 6 bases respectively, with 12 bases between them. CDR3 sequence (DNA): TGTGCCAGCAGTCCCGGGGGAGCCGAGCAGTACGTC. This codes for CASSPGGAEQYV.

The chain carries TRBV6-5 and TRBJ1-1; 7 nucleotides agree with TRBD1. Germline lookup yields CDR1 MNHEY and CDR2 SVGAGI. V lost 4 bases and J lost 4; bases outside the gene matches: 6. This CDR3 is 14 amino acids long. The CDR3 spells CASSSGTATTEAFF. CDR3 in DNA: TGTGCCAGCAGTTCCGGGACAGCGACCACTGAAGCTTTCTTT.

The CDR3 loop is CASSLDPGEPPYEQYF. As DNA, the CDR3 is TGTGCCAGCAGCTTGGATCCGGGAGAACCGCCCTACGAGCAGTACTTC. This chain joins TRBV5-8 and TRBJ2-7; the D gene is possibly TRBD2 (6 bases). The CDR3 is 16 residues long. Germline V CDR1 and CDR2: SGHTS, YDEGEE. V was shortened by 0 bases and J by 2 bases, with 15 bases between the two germline ends.

The V call is TRBV4-3, the J call TRBJ1-1; D is perhaps TRBD1 (5 bases). V lost 0 bases, J lost 5 bases, and 13 bases lay in between. CDR1 and CDR2 from the germline V gene are LGHNA and YSLEER. The CDR3 length is 15 residues. The CDR3 reads CASSQDRGSGTEAFF. The CDR3 nucleotides are TGCGCCAGCAGCCAAGATCGGGGGAGTGGGACTGAAGCTTTCTTT.

The CDR3, as DNA: TGTGCCAGCAGTTTAGGGCAGTTCTACGAGCAGTACTTC. This encodes CASSLGQFYEQYF. V and J are TRBV27 and TRBJ2-7; no clear D. The CDR3 loop spans 13 amino acids. Germline CDR1 reads MNHEY; CDR2 reads SMNVEV (reference sequence). V dropped 2 bases and J dropped 3 bases, with 8 bases sitting between them.